These T cell receptor beta chains were read from a single sample in a study of cytomegalovirus exposure and HLA in healthy donors. Sequenced by immunoSEQ multiplex PCR; TCRdb stores in-frame clones only, minus some. The sample yields about 160,000 clones, around 78% seen once. The sequenced material came from PBMCs. The receptors were sampled from a woman in her forties in good health and CMV-seronegative. Each CDR3 is given with its conserved first and last residue. Fields, in order: CDR3 length, clone size, D gene, J gene, V gene, CDR3 DNA, CDR3 protein. The D gene is left open where the match is weak. Rows may omit the clone size; those that give it use once, few, many or a size class.

>14|.|TRBD2|TRBJ2-5|TRBV25-1
TGTGCCAGCAGTCTCTCGCGGGGGGGGGAGACCCAGTACTTC
CASSLSRGGETQYF
>15|.|TRBD1|TRBJ1-2|TRBV6-1
TGTGCCAGCAGGGACCCGGGACAGGGGAGCTATGGCTACACCTTC
CASRDPGQGSYGYTF
>13|.|.|TRBJ1-1|TRBV6-4
TGTGCCAGCAGTCTGGAGGAGGACACTGAAGCTTTCTTT
CASSLEEDTEAFF
>16|.|TRBD2|TRBJ2-5|TRBV5-1
TGCGCCAGCAGCTTGGCCGGGACTAGCGTCCCAGAGACCCAGTACTTC
CASSLAGTSVPETQYF
>17|.|TRBD2|TRBJ2-1|TRBV5-1
TGCGCCAGCAGCTTGGATGGCGGGGGGGCCGAATCCCATGAGCAGTTCTTC
CASSLDGGGAESHEQFF
>14|.|.|TRBJ2-3|TRBV5-1
TGCGCCAGCACAGCGGGCCTTAGCACAGATACGCAGTATTTT
CASTAGLSTDTQYF
>15|.|TRBD2|TRBJ2-5|TRBV5-1
TGCGCCAGCAGCACCGCCGGGACTAGCGAGGAGACCCAGTACTTC
CASSTAGTSEETQYF
>14|.|.|TRBJ2-5|TRBV5-1
TGCGCCAGCAGCAAACAGGGCACGCAAGAGACCCAGTACTTC
CASSKQGTQETQYF
>15|few|TRBD2|TRBJ2-1|TRBV6-5
TGTGCCAGCAGATGGACTAGCGCTCCCCCCAATGAGCAGTTCTTC
CASRWTSAPPNEQFF
>13|.|.|TRBJ2-1|TRBV2
TGTGCCACCTCCCTAGGCTCCTACAATGAGCAGTTCTTC
CATSLGSYNEQFF
>17|.|.|TRBJ1-2|TRBV4-1
TGCGCCAGCAGCCAAGATGGGGGCAGGGCGCACGGCTATGGCTACACCTTC
CASSQDGGRAHGYGYTF
>14|few|TRBD1|TRBJ1-1|TRBV6-5
TGTGCCAGCAGCCGGACAGGGAACAATCCTGAAGCTTTCTTT
CASSRTGNNPEAFF
>15|.|TRBD1|TRBJ2-3|TRBV15
TGTGCCACCAGCCCCCGGACAGGGGTTTCAGATACGCAGTATTTT
CATSPRTGVSDTQYF
>13|.|.|TRBJ1-5|TRBV11-2
TGTGCCAGCAGCTACTCCGGCAATCAGCCCCAGCATTTT
CASSYSGNQPQHF
>14|.|.|TRBJ1-1|TRBV9
TGTGCCAGCAGCGTAGCTTCCGGGTACACTGAAGCTTTCTTT
CASSVASGYTEAFF
>14|.|.|TRBJ1-2|TRBV7-9
TGTGCCAGCAGCTTAGCAGGGGGTGGCTATGGCTACACCTTC
CASSLAGGGYGYTF
>19|.|.|TRBJ2-2|TRBV21-1
TGTGCCAGCAGCAAAGCCTTTGGCGGGGGGCGCGAAAACACCGGGGAGCTGTTTTTT
CASSKAFGGGRENTGELFF
>16|.|TRBD1|TRBJ2-7|TRBV25-1
TGTGCCAGCAGTGACCCTCGGACAGGGAGTCTCTACGAGCAGTACTTC
CASSDPRTGSLYEQYF
>14|once|.|TRBJ1-2|TRBV5-1
TGCGCCAGCAGCTTGGAGAGAGTTAACTATGGCTACACCTTC
CASSLERVNYGYTF
>15|.|.|TRBJ2-7|TRBV5-1
TGCGCCAGCAGCTCAGGGACAACCCAAGGGGCCGAGCAGTACTTC
CASSSGTTQGAEQYF
>13|.|.|TRBJ2-5|TRBV2
TGTGCCAGCAATCTCTACCCGAAAGAGACCCAGTACTTC
CASNLYPKETQYF
>10|.|.|TRBJ2-7|TRBV2
TGTGCCAGCGCGAGCTACGAGCAGTACTTC
CASASYEQYF
>14|.|.|TRBJ1-1|TRBV18
TGTGCCAGCTCAACAGGGATTGTTTTACGGGAAGCTTTCTTT
CASSTGIVLREAFF
>13|once|.|TRBJ2-3|TRBV9
TGTGCCAGCAACCGGCGGGTCACAGATACGCAGTATTTT
CASNRRVTDTQYF
>12|.|.|TRBJ2-2|TRBV7-8
TGTGCCAGCAGTTTATCCTTCGGGGAGCTGTTTTTT
CASSLSFGELFF
>16|.|TRBD1|TRBJ1-1|TRBV2
TGTGCCAGCCGTGGGGACAGGGGTCACGGGGCCACTGAAGCTTTCTTT
CASRGDRGHGATEAFF
>15|.|TRBD2|TRBJ2-1|TRBV5-4
TGTGCCAGCAGCCTTCCCGGGACTAGGGGGGGTGAGCAGTTCTTC
CASSLPGTRGGEQFF
>13|.|.|TRBJ1-1|TRBV19
TGTGCCACCGCGACGGGGAGAAACACTGAAGCTTTCTTT
CATATGRNTEAFF
>18|.|TRBD1|TRBJ1-1|TRBV7-6
TGTGCCAGCAGCTTAGTTGGGACAGGAACCGACATGAACACTGAAGCTTTCTTT
CASSLVGTGTDMNTEAFF
>15|.|.|TRBJ2-5|TRBV18
TGTGCCAGCTCACCACCGGGCAGATTTCAAGAGACCCAGTACTTC
CASSPPGRFQETQYF
>16|few|TRBD1|TRBJ1-2|TRBV4-1
TGCGCCAGCAGCCAAGGGAGTGGACAGGGGAACTATGGCTACACCTTC
CASSQGSGQGNYGYTF
>15|few|TRBD2|TRBJ2-1|TRBV5-1
TGCGCCAGCAGCTTGATTTTCGGGGGGGACAATGAGCAGTTCTTC
CASSLIFGGDNEQFF
>15|.|.|TRBJ2-7|TRBV6-5
TGTGCCAGCAGTTACGGGGGGGGCTTAACCTACGAGCAGTACTTC
CASSYGGGLTYEQYF
>13|.|.|TRBJ1-1|TRBV28
TGTGCCAGCAGCGGACACCTGAACACTGAAGCTTTCTTT
CASSGHLNTEAFF
>14|.|.|TRBJ1-1|TRBV27
TGTGCCAGCAGTTTATCAGGGGGTATCACTGAAGCTTTCTTT
CASSLSGGITEAFF
>16|.|.|TRBJ1-1|TRBV9
TGTGCCAGCAGCCCCCGCTTGGGCGTGTCAAACACTGAAGCTTTCTTT
CASSPRLGVSNTEAFF
>11|.|.|TRBJ2-1|TRBV5-4
TGTGCCAGCAGCTTGGCATATGAGCAGTTCTTC
CASSLAYEQFF
>16|.|.|TRBJ2-2|TRBV7-6
TGTGCCAGCAGAAATACCAAGGGGGAGAACACCGGGGAGCTGTTTTTT
CASRNTKGENTGELFF
>14|.|TRBD1|TRBJ1-1|TRBV28
TGTGCCAGCTATACAGGGGCACTGAACACTGAAGCTTTCTTT
CASYTGALNTEAFF
>15|few|TRBD1|TRBJ1-1|TRBV27
TGTGCCAGCAGCCCAACAGGGGGCATGAACACTGAAGCTTTCTTT
CASSPTGGMNTEAFF
>17|.|.|TRBJ1-2|TRBV27
TGTGCCAGCAGAAGGGGGGGTTTTAGTACGGGGGCCTATGGCTACACCTTC
CASRRGGFSTGAYGYTF
>16|few|.|TRBJ2-2|TRBV10-1
TGCGCCAGCAGTGAGTCGAGGGCCCCGAACACCGGGGAGCTGTTTTTT
CASSESRAPNTGELFF
>16|many|TRBD2|TRBJ2-1|TRBV4-1
TGCGCCAGCAGCCAAGCTAGCGGGGGACTTGGCAATGAGCAGTTCTTC
CASSQASGGLGNEQFF
>14|many|.|TRBJ2-7|TRBV5-1
TGCGCCAGCAGCTTATGGCAGGGTAGTGACGAGCAGTACTTC
CASSLWQGSDEQYF
>19|.|TRBD1|TRBJ1-5|TRBV5-1
TGCGCCAGCAGCTCACGCGCGGGACAGGGTACATGGAGCAATCAGCCCCAGCATTTT
CASSSRAGQGTWSNQPQHF
>15|.|.|TRBJ2-3|TRBV27
TGTGCCAGCAGTTTAGGGGGCCCTAGCACAGATACGCAGTATTTT
CASSLGGPSTDTQYF
>19|.|TRBD1|TRBJ1-6|TRBV14
TGTGCCAGCAGCCACCTGGACAGGGGGCGGAATCCGGGTAATTCACCCCTCCACTTT
CASSHLDRGRNPGNSPLHF
>15|once|TRBD1|TRBJ2-7|TRBV7-9
TGTGCCAGCAGCTTAGAGGGGACAGGTTTCTACGAGCAGTACTTC
CASSLEGTGFYEQYF
>14|.|.|TRBJ1-5|TRBV6-1
TGTGCCAGCAGGGGGTACTCGGCGGGTCAGCCCCAGCATTTT
CASRGYSAGQPQHF
>15|.|TRBD2|TRBJ2-3|TRBV28
TGTGCCAGCAGCACCTCAGCGGGGGGGACAGATACGCAGTATTTT
CASSTSAGGTDTQYF
>15|few|.|TRBJ2-1|TRBV5-8
TGTGCCAGCAGTTCTGACTGGAGCTCCTACAATGAGCAGTTCTTC
CASSSDWSSYNEQFF
>13|.|.|TRBJ2-7|TRBV19
TGTGCCAGTAGTATAGACAAGCGCTACGAGCAGTACTTC
CASSIDKRYEQYF
>18|.|TRBD2|TRBJ2-3|TRBV10-3
TGTGCCATCAGTGAGGGACTAGCGGGCCTCTCAGTGCCAGATACGCAGTATTTT
CAISEGLAGLSVPDTQYF
>15|.|TRBD2|TRBJ2-7|TRBV28
TGTGCCAGCAGAGGATTACCGCGGGGGTCCTACGAGCAGTACTTC
CASRGLPRGSYEQYF
>17|.|.|TRBJ2-4|TRBV4-1
TGCGCCAGCAGCCAAGTGTATCTATCTCCAGCCAAAAACATTCAGTACTTC
CASSQVYLSPAKNIQYF